The 14 T cell receptor beta chains reported below all come from one sample, sequenced in a study of T-cell memory formation after mild COVID-19. TCRdb independently ran MiXCR on the 5' RACE reads; one entry per CDR3 protein. There are roughly 260,000 distinct CDR3 sequences in the sample; about a sixth occur only once, and around 3.8% lies in the top ten. Sequencing was performed on PBMCs or a T cell subset sorted from them (not recorded which). The receptor source for this set is a man aged 18 to 30 who had mild COVID-19 (a few samples of this study predate the infection). Cell type and time point are not known.

The chain recombines TRBV4-3 with TRBJ1-1; 7 positions match TRBD1. This CDR3 region has 15 residues. Germline CDR1 and CDR2: LGHNA and YSLEER. With V trimmed by 7 bases and J by 0 bases, 8 bases remained unmatched. Here the CDR3 DNA reads TGCGCCAGCACCCCGGGACAGCTTATGAACACTGAAGCTTTCTTT. Translated, it gives CASTPGQLMNTEAFF.

This clonotype has only a few counts. The V gene is TRBV29-1, the J gene TRBJ1-2; D gene unclear. CDR3 length: 12 residues. The ends were cut back, 6 bases at V and 4 bases at J, with 12 bases in the middle. CDR1 is SQVTM and CDR2 is ANQGSEA in the germline V gene. The chain's CDR3 is CSVAGEGYGYTF. In DNA, the CDR3 is TGCAGCGTGGCCGGGGAGGGCTATGGCTACACCTTC.

The genes are TRBV12-3 or TRBV12-4 and TRBJ2-3; 8 nucleotides agree with TRBD1. The CDR3 length is 12 residues. V shed 7 bases, J shed 7 bases, and the junction held 4 bases outside the gene matches. CDR3 sequence (DNA): TGTGCCAGCACAGGGGGCGGGTATACGCAGTATTTT. Translation gives CASTGGGYTQYF.

This chain joins TRBV29-1 and TRBJ2-2; D may be TRBD1 (5 bases). The V gene lost 6 bases and the J gene lost 3 bases, with 11 bases spanning the gap. Germline V gene lookup returns CDR1 SQVTM and CDR2 ANQGSEA. This CDR3 is 13 amino acids long. CDR3 sequence: CSVGLGDTGELFF. The CDR3, as DNA: TGCAGCGTGGGGCTGGGCGACACCGGGGAGCTGTTTTTT.

The chain uses TRBV4-1 and TRBJ1-1; a weak D match, TRBD1 (6 bases). V was cut by 4 bases and J by 1 base, with 10 bases left in between. The germline gives CDR1 MGHRA, CDR2 YSYEKL. This CDR3 contains 14 residues. As DNA, the CDR3 is TGCGCCAGCAGCCCAGAGACAGGGAACACTGAAGCTTTCTTT. This sequence encodes CASSPETGNTEAFF.

The CDR3 is CASSPSTGAVSTDTQYF. CDR3 DNA: TGTGCCAGCAGCCCTAGCACCGGGGCAGTTAGCACAGATACGCAGTATTTT. V usage is TRBV7-9 and J usage is TRBJ2-3, with D possibly called TRBD1 or TRBD2 (5 bases each). The V gene lost 5 bases and the J gene lost 0 bases, with 18 bases spanning the gap. The CDR3 runs 17 residues. The germline gives CDR1 SEHNR, CDR2 FQNEAQ (reference sequence).

The chain uses TRBV11-3 and TRBJ2-2, with D maybe TRBD2 (7 bases). CDR3 length: 18 amino acids. Germline assignment: CDR1 SGHNT and CDR2 YENEEA. Trimming left V 4 bases short and J 1 base short, with 19 bases between. The CDR3 region is CASSSNGRTERNTGELFF. The CDR3 nucleotides are TGTGCCAGCAGCTCCAACGGGAGGACAGAGAGGAACACCGGGGAGCTGTTTTTT.

This clonotype was counted only a few times. The rearrangement joins TRBV6-2 or TRBV6-3 to TRBJ1-5; D is unresolved. The germline CDR1 and CDR2 sequences are MNHEY and SVGEGT. V was trimmed by 5 bases and J by 9 bases, leaving 11 bases between them. The CDR3 contains 12 residues. The chain's CDR3 is CASSGPLGPQHF. DNA of the CDR3: TGTGCCAGCAGTGGCCCTTTAGGGCCCCAGCATTTT.

The V call is TRBV20-1, the J call TRBJ2-3, with TRBD2 as a possible D gene (5 bases). The CDR3 totals 11 residues. Germline V lookup: CDR1 DFQATT, CDR2 SNEGSKA (reference sequence). V lost 4 bases and J lost 9, with 11 bases in between. This CDR3 is CSAKKADTQYF. In nucleotides, the CDR3 is TGCAGTGCTAAGAAAGCGGACACGCAGTATTTT.

This clonotype was seen ten or more times. J is TRBJ1-6 and V is TRBV6-5; no clear D gene. V was clipped by 6 bases and J by 10 bases, with 16 bases between them. CDR1 and CDR2 from the germline V gene are MNHEY and SVGAGI. The CDR3 has 14 residues. The CDR3 region has the DNA TGTGCCAGCAGATGGACTGGATTGGGGTCACCCCTCCACTTT. Protein sequence: CASRWTGLGSPLHF.

The chain couples TRBV7-6 to TRBJ2-2, with D perhaps TRBD2 (6 bases). V shed 5 bases and J shed 2 bases, with 15 bases lying between them. The CDR3 runs 16 residues. Germline CDR1 is SGHVS and CDR2 is FNYEAQ. The CDR3 is CASSPFGGANTGELFF. The CDR3 coding sequence is TGTGCCAGCAGCCCCTTTGGCGGGGCAAACACCGGGGAGCTGTTTTTT.

The V gene is TRBV10-3, the J gene TRBJ1-1; D possibly corresponds to TRBD1 (5 bases). CDR3 length: 12 amino acids. Germline loops: CDR1 ENHRY, CDR2 SYGVKD. V was clipped by 10 bases and J by 1 base, with 10 bases between them. CDR3 nucleotides: TGTGCCACTCGGGACGGGAACACTGAAGCTTTCTTT. Translated, it gives CATRDGNTEAFF.

The rearrangement joins TRBV20-1 to TRBJ1-4; maybe TRBD1 (6 bases). The V end was cut by 5 bases, the J end by 8 bases, with 15 bases between. The CDR3 extends over 13 amino acids. CDR1 and CDR2 (germline): DFQATT, SNEGSKA (reference sequence). The CDR3 is CSASTGHQEKLFF. CDR3 coding DNA: TGCAGTGCTTCCACGGGACACCAGGAAAAACTGTTTTTT.

This chain uses TRBV18 with TRBJ1-1, with D possibly TRBD1 on 6 matching bases. Looked up from germline, CDR1 is KGHSH and CDR2 is LQKENI. V lost 4 bases and J 1 base, leaving 10 bases between the germline ends. The CDR3 runs 14 residues. The CDR3 DNA follows: TGTGCCAGCTCACAACTGACAGGGAACACTGAAGCTTTCTTT. Translation: CASSQLTGNTEAFF.